The 32 T cell receptor beta chains listed next were all sequenced from one sample in a study of blood T cell repertoires in COVID-19. Clones were read by immunoSEQ multiplex PCR, and TCRdb kept only the in-frame ones, dropping some. Of 85,000 to 120,000 clones listed, 60% to 85% are singletons. The material sequenced was peripheral blood. The origin of the receptors is an elderly man with COVID-19, enrolled during active disease.

The V gene is TRBV20-1, the J gene TRBJ1-1; D call uncertain. Germline V CDR1 and CDR2: DFQATT, SNEGSKA (reference sequence). V lost 5 bases and J 5 bases, leaving 9 bases between the germline ends. The CDR3 consists of 11 residues. DNA of the CDR3: TGCAGTGCTGAAAGTCGGACTGAAGCTTTCTTT. This encodes CSAESRTEAFF.

The chain joins TRBV27 to TRBJ2-4; possibly TRBD1 for D (5 bases). V lost 8 bases to trimming and J lost 6 bases, with 8 bases between them. The CDR3 is made up of 11 amino acids. Germline V gene sequence: CDR1 MNHEY, CDR2 SMNVEV (reference sequence). As DNA, the CDR3 is TGTGCCAGCCGACAGTTAAACATTCAGTACTTC. Protein: CASRQLNIQYF.

V usage is TRBV6-5 and J usage is TRBJ2-7; 7 nucleotides align to TRBD1. This CDR3 is 13 amino acids long. J lost 7 bases, V lost 5 bases, and 8 bases had no gene match. The V gene's germline CDR1 is MNHEY and CDR2 SVGAGI. CDR3 region: CASSRGQAREQYF. As DNA, the CDR3 is TGTGCCAGCAGTAGAGGACAGGCAAGGGAGCAGTACTTC.

This clone was recorded a few times. J is TRBJ2-1 and V is TRBV6-5, with 10 bases lining up with TRBD2. V lost 5 bases and J lost 10; bases outside the gene matches: 11. Germline V lookup: CDR1 MNHEY, CDR2 SVGAGI. This CDR3 spans 15 amino acids. The CDR3 sequence is CASSLDPGTSEEQFF. For the CDR3, the DNA is TGTGCCAGCAGTCTCGACCCCGGGACTAGCGAAGAGCAGTTCTTC.

This clone was recorded at least ten times. V gene TRBV7-9 combines with J gene TRBJ2-5, with D possibly being TRBD2 (6 bases). Trimming left V 7 bases short and J 1 base short, with 13 bases between. Germline assignment: CDR1 SEHNR and CDR2 FQNEAQ (reference sequence). This CDR3 is built from 14 residues. CDR3 sequence (DNA): TGTGCCAGCAACTTGGGGGGTCTCCAAGAGACCCAGTACTTC. Its translation: CASNLGGLQETQYF.

This rearrangement joins TRBV3-1 (or the pseudogene TRBV3-2) to TRBJ2-1; TRBD1 is a possible D gene (6 bases). The V and J ends lost 1 base and 12 bases respectively, with 7 bases between them. The germline V gene has CDR1 LGHDT and CDR2 YNNKEL (reference sequence). This CDR3 comprises 11 residues. The CDR3 DNA is TGTGCCAGCAGCCAAGGGACAGTGCAGTTCTTC. It encodes CASSQGTVQFF.

The chain joins TRBV5-1 to TRBJ2-1, with 8 bases that match TRBD2. This CDR3 contains 15 residues. CDR1 and CDR2 from the germline V gene are SGHRS and YFSETQ. V was pared by 6 bases and J by 6 bases, with 11 bases of the junction left unmatched. The CDR3 coding sequence is TGCGCCAGCATGGGGCTAGCGGGCATAAGCAATGAGCAGTTCTTC. It is translated as CASMGLAGISNEQFF.

This clone occurred a few times. This chain connects TRBV27 to TRBJ2-5, with D tentatively TRBD1 (5 bases). This CDR3 contains 11 residues. In germline, CDR1 is MNHEY, CDR2 SMNVEV (reference sequence). V lost 8 bases and J lost 7, with 11 bases in between. Written as DNA, the CDR3 is TGTGCCAGCCGATCGCAGGGGACCCAGTACTTC. Its protein product is CASRSQGTQYF.

This clone has only a few counts. Other nucleotide sequences from this sample produce the same CDR3. The chain recombines TRBV9 with TRBJ1-1; 8 positions match TRBD1. CDR1 is SGDLS, CDR2 YYNGEE, per germline. Trimming removed 0 bases from V and 1 base from J; junction bases left unmatched: 2. The length of the CDR3 is 15 residues. The CDR3 region is CASSVEGTGNTEAFF. CDR3 DNA: TGTGCCAGCAGCGTAGAGGGGACAGGGAACACTGAAGCTTTCTTT.

CDR3 coding DNA: TGTGCCAGCAGCCTCTGGACTGGCTCCTACAATGAGCAGTTCTTC. Its protein is CASSLWTGSYNEQFF. V is TRBV11-2 and J is TRBJ2-1; D perhaps matches TRBD2 (5 bases). In germline, CDR1 is SGHAT, CDR2 FQNNGV. V was shortened by 5 bases and J by 0 bases, with 11 bases between the two germline ends. This CDR3 has 15 residues. The full variable domain, completed using reference TRBV11-2 and TRBJ2-1, is EAGVAQSPRYKIIEKRQSVAFWCNPISGHATLYWYQQILGQGPKLLIQFQNNGVVDDSQLPKDRFSAERLKGVDSTLKIQPAKLEDSAVYLCASSLWTGSYNEQFFGPGTRLTVL.

The rearrangement links TRBV7-2 to TRBJ1-1; 10 nucleotides agree with TRBD1. J gave up 4 bases and V 5 bases, and 10 bases lay outside the gene matches. This CDR3 is built from 16 residues. Germline V gene sequence: CDR1 SGHTA, CDR2 FQGNSA. CDR3: CASSTPTGGLGTEAFF. CDR3 DNA: TGTGCCAGCAGCACGCCGACAGGGGGCCTAGGCACTGAAGCTTTCTTT.

This chain joins TRBV12-3 or TRBV12-4 and TRBJ1-6; 9 bases fit TRBD1. The CDR3 sequence is 13 residues long. After removal of 5 bases from V and 8 bases from J, the junction contained 1 base not matched to a gene. The CDR3 DNA is TGTGCCAGCAGTACAGGGGGCTATTCACCCCTCCACTTT. Translation gives CASSTGGYSPLHF.

The rearrangement joins TRBV5-1 to TRBJ2-1, with no clear D. V was shortened by 4 bases and J by 7 bases, with 21 bases between the two germline ends. The CDR3 runs 16 residues. Germline V gives CDR1 SGHRS, CDR2 YFSETQ. The chain's CDR3 is CASSPRPQIAWNEQFF. The CDR3 DNA is TGCGCCAGCAGCCCGCGCCCCCAAATCGCGTGGAATGAGCAGTTCTTC.

CDR3 coding DNA: TGTGCCACCGAAAGACAGGGGGCGCCTGGCTACACCTTC. It yields the protein CATERQGAPGYTF. The chain combines TRBV28 with TRBJ1-2; 10 bases line up with TRBD1. CDR1 MDHEN and CDR2 SYDVKM come from the germline V gene. The CDR3 is made up of 13 amino acids. Unmatched junction bases numbered 9, after V lost 10 bases and J lost 7 bases.

This clone has just a few counts. This chain connects TRBV6-2 or TRBV6-3 to TRBJ2-1, with 7 bases that match TRBD2. Germline V gene sequence: CDR1 MNHEY, CDR2 SVGEGT. V gave up 3 bases and J gave up 5 bases; unmatched junction bases: 16. The CDR3 totals 18 residues. For the CDR3, the DNA is TGTGCCAGCAGTTATCTTCGTGGGAGGGCCAATCGGGACAATGAGCAGTTCTTC. Translating gives CASSYLRGRANRDNEQFF.

This chain links TRBV9 with TRBJ2-7; the match to TRBD1 covers 10 bases. Germline V lookup: CDR1 SGDLS, CDR2 YYNGEE. The CDR3 length is 15 residues. V gave up 4 bases and J gave up 5 bases; unmatched junction bases: 9. CDR3 in DNA: TGTGCCAGCAGCCCCCCGACAGGGGGCGAGGACGAGCAGTACTTC. This translates into CASSPPTGGEDEQYF.

This chain uses TRBV28 with TRBJ2-1; the match to TRBD2 covers 9 bases. V shed 3 bases, J shed 0 bases, and the junction held 6 bases outside the gene matches. The CDR3 contains 17 residues. Per germline, CDR1 MDHEN and CDR2 SYDVKM. The CDR3, as DNA: TGTGCCAGCAGTTTCGGGACTAGCTTTAGCTCCTACAATGAGCAGTTCTTC. Translated, it gives CASSFGTSFSSYNEQFF. Variable domain in full (rest from reference TRBV28 and TRBJ2-1): DVKVTQSSRYLVKRTGEKVFLECVQDMDHENMFWYRQDPGLGLRLIYFSYDVKMKEKGDIPEGYSVSREKKERFSLILESASTNQTSMYLCASSFGTSFSSYNEQFFGPGTRLTVL.

This rearrangement joins TRBV19 to TRBJ2-3; TRBD2 aligns across 12 bases. V was clipped by 5 bases and J by 3 bases; unmatched bases: 6. This CDR3 has 16 residues. Germline V gene sequence: CDR1 LNHDA, CDR2 SQIVND (reference sequence). CDR3: CASSPLTSGRTDTQYF. CDR3 coding DNA: TGTGCCAGTAGTCCCTTGACTAGCGGGAGAACAGATACGCAGTATTTT.

This sequence joins TRBV6-5 and TRBJ1-5; no reliable D call. The CDR3 spans 14 residues. Trimming removed 5 bases from V and 0 bases from J, with 8 bases in between. Germline CDR1 MNHEY, CDR2 SVGAGI. For the CDR3, the DNA is TGTGCCAGCAGTCCTACGAATAGCAATCAGCCCCAGCATTTT. Residues: CASSPTNSNQPQHF.

The chain uses TRBV28 and TRBJ2-1; D is unresolved. V was shortened by 6 bases and J by 1 base, with 10 bases between the two germline ends. CDR1 MDHEN and CDR2 SYDVKM come from the germline V gene. The CDR3 sequence is 14 residues long. CDR3 region: CASSPVESYNEQFF. As DNA, the CDR3 is TGTGCCAGCAGCCCTGTAGAGTCCTACAATGAGCAGTTCTTC.

This chain links TRBV24-1 with TRBJ2-5, with 7 bases that match TRBD2. Germline loops: CDR1 KGHDR, CDR2 SFDVKD. With V trimmed by 5 bases and J by 1 base, 3 bases remained unmatched. The CDR3 loop spans 14 amino acids. The CDR3 DNA sequence: TGTGCCACCAGTGTGGGACTACCCCAAGAGACCCAGTACTTC. Encoded protein: CATSVGLPQETQYF.

This clone was observed a handful of times. The CDR3 region is CATSERGPGELFF. CDR3 bases: TGTGCCACCAGTGAAAGGGGTCCCGGGGAGCTGTTTTTT. The chain employs TRBV24-1 and TRBJ2-2, with D possibly TRBD1 on 5 matching bases. With 4 bases removed from V and 6 bases from J, the gap between germline ends came to 8 bases. The CDR3 length is 13 residues. Germline loops: CDR1 KGHDR, CDR2 SFDVKD.

V is TRBV7-9 and J is TRBJ2-1, with D perhaps TRBD1 (6 bases). V was cut by 5 bases and J by 9 bases, with 17 bases left in between. Germline CDR1 is SEHNR and CDR2 is FQNEAQ (reference sequence). CDR3 length equals 14 residues. CDR3 protein: CASSPRTSGAEQFF. CDR3 in DNA: TGTGCCAGCAGCCCCCGAACCTCAGGGGCTGAGCAGTTCTTC.

The chain has TRBV10-3 and TRBJ2-5, with 7 bases identical to TRBD1. Germline loops: CDR1 ENHRY, CDR2 SYGVKD. The CDR3 has 14 amino acids. Germline trimming cut 3 bases from V and 5 bases from J; bases unmatched to any gene: 6. The CDR3 DNA sequence: TGTGCCATCAGTGAACGACAGGGAGCCGAGACCCAGTACTTC. Translating it yields CAISERQGAETQYF.

The chain employs TRBV10-2 and TRBJ1-5; the D is unclear. V lost 8 bases and J 5 bases, leaving 16 bases between the germline ends. From germline, CDR1 is WSHSY and CDR2 SAAADI. The CDR3 has 14 amino acids. The CDR3 is CASRRGVEDQPQHF. CDR3 bases: TGCGCCAGCCGTCGCGGTGTGGAAGATCAGCCCCAGCATTTT.

This clone was seen a few times. The V call is TRBV28, the J call TRBJ1-1; D may be TRBD1 (5 bases). The CDR3 loop spans 15 amino acids. The V gene's germline CDR1 is MDHEN and CDR2 SYDVKM. V lost 5 bases and J lost 1, with 14 bases in between. Here the CDR3 reads CASSPLTGGNTEAFF. The CDR3 DNA sequence: TGTGCCAGCAGTCCATTGACCGGGGGGAACACTGAAGCTTTCTTT.

The count of this clone is one. V usage is TRBV28 and J usage is TRBJ1-1, with D possibly TRBD1 on 5 matching bases. The CDR3 runs to 13 residues. Germline V lookup: CDR1 MDHEN, CDR2 SYDVKM. The V end lost 2 bases, the J end lost 3 bases, and 7 bases lay between the germline ends. The CDR3 sequence: CASSLRGYTEAFF. As DNA, the CDR3 is TGTGCCAGCAGTTTACGGGGGTACACTGAAGCTTTCTTT.

The rearrangement joins TRBV7-2 to TRBJ2-7, with unresolved D. This CDR3 is built from 11 residues. Trimming left V 2 bases short and J 7 bases short, with 6 bases between. Germline V gene data show CDR1 as SGHTA and CDR2 as FQGNSA. Here the CDR3 DNA reads TGTGCCAGCAGCTTATACGGGGAGCAGTACTTC. Protein sequence: CASSLYGEQYF.

This chain joins TRBV6-2 or TRBV6-3 and TRBJ2-7; 7 nucleotides match TRBD1. Looked up from germline, CDR1 is MNHEY and CDR2 is SVGEGT. This CDR3 is built from 15 residues. The V segment lost 2 bases and the J segment 3 bases; nucleotides outside the gene matches: 7. As DNA, the CDR3 is TGTGCCAGCAGTTACACTCCGGGACAGAACTACGAGCAGTACTTC. Translation: CASSYTPGQNYEQYF.

This chain uses TRBV5-6 with TRBJ2-3, with 7 positions matching TRBD1. With V trimmed by 2 bases and J by 1 base, 1 base remained unmatched. Germline V lookup: CDR1 SGHDT, CDR2 YYEEEE. The CDR3 has 14 amino acids. This CDR3 is CASSLDRGTDTQYF. The CDR3 region has the DNA TGTGCCAGCAGCTTAGACAGGGGCACAGATACGCAGTATTTT. Full variable domain (remainder filled in from reference TRBV5-6 and TRBJ2-3): DAGVTQSPTHLIKTRGQQVTLRCSPKSGHDTVSWYQQALGQGPQFIFQYYEEEERQRGNFPDRFSGHQFPNYSSELNVNALLLGDSALYLCASSLDRGTDTQYFGPGTRLTVL.

This chain uses TRBV7-2 with TRBJ2-1; 16 bases agree with TRBD2. From germline, CDR1 is SGHTA and CDR2 FQGNSA. CDR3 length: 18 amino acids. Unmatched junction bases numbered 7, after V lost 4 bases and J lost 4 bases. The CDR3 DNA reads as TGTGCCAGCAGCTCTGGGACTAGCGGGAGGGCCGGTTACAATGAGCAGTTCTTC. It is translated as CASSSGTSGRAGYNEQFF.

The gene calls are TRBV7-8 and TRBJ2-3; TRBD1 matches 9 bases. CDR3 length: 16 residues. CDR1 is SGHVS and CDR2 is FQNEAQ in the germline V gene. V was clipped by 5 bases and J by 1 base; unmatched bases: 7. CDR3 nucleotide sequence: TGTGCCAGCAGCCCGCGGACAGGGGCTCGCACAGATACGCAGTATTTT. Residues: CASSPRTGARTDTQYF.